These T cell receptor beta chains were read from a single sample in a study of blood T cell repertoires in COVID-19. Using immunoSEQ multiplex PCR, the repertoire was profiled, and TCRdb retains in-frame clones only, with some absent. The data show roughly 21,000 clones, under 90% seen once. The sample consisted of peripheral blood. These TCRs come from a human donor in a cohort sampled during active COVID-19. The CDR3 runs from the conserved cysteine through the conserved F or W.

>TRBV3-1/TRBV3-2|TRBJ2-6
CASKLGTGVSGANVLTF
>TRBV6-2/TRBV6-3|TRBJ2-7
CASSAQGLGEQYF
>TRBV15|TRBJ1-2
CATSRVESGFYGYTF
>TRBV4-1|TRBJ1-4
CASSQSPRTTNEKLFF
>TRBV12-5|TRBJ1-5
CASGPGQPSNQPQHF
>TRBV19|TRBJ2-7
CASRGSNRGNYEQYF
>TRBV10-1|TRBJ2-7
CASSHSGRRPYEQYF
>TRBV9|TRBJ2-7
CASSPRQGNYEQYF
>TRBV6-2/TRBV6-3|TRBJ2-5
CASSDLGLAMQETQYF
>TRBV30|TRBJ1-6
CAWSKGTQNSPLHF
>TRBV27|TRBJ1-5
CASSPWEGMDQPQHF
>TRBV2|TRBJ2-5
CARTGAGETQYF
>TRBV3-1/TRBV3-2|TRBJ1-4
CASSFPGQVDEKLFF
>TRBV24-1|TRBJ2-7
CATSDFREQYF
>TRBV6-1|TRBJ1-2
CASSDVGGQGAYGYTF
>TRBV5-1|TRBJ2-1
CASSSPFGGTHNEQFF
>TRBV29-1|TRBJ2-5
CSVHTLGGQETQYF
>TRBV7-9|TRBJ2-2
CASSLMGRFTGELFF
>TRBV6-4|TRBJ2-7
CASSRDRGYEQYF
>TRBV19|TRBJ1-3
CASSSGSVYRSGNTIYF
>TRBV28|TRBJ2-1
CASSTAGGINEQFF
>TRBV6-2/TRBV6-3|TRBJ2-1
CASSRAGGRGNEQFF
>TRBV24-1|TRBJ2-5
CATSDLAGLAGSETQYF
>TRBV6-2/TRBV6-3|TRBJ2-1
CASSQGNEQFF